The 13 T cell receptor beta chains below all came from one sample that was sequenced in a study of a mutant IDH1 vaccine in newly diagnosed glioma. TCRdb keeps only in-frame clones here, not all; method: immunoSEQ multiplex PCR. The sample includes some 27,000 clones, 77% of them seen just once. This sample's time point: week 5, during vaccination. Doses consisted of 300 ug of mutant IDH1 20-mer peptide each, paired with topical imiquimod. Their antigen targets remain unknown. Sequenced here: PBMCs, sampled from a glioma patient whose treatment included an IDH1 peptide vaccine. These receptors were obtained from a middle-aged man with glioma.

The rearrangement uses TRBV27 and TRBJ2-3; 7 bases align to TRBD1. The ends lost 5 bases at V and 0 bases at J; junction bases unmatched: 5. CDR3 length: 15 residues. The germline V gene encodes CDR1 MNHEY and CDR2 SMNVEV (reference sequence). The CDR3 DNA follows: TGTGCCAGCAGTAACACAGGGGACAGCACAGATACGCAGTATTTT. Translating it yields CASSNTGDSTDTQYF.

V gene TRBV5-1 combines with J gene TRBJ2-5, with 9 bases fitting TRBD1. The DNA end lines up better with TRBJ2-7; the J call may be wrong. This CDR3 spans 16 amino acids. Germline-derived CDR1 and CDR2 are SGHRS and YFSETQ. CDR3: CASSAGDRVRNHEQYF. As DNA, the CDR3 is TGCGCCAGCAGCGCGGGGGACAGGGTAAGGAACCACGAGCAGTACTTC.

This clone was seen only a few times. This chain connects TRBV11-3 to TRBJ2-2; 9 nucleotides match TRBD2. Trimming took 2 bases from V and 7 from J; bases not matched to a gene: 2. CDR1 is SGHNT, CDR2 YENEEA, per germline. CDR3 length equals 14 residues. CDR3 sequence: CASSLISGGGELFF. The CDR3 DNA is TGTGCCAGCAGCTTAATTAGCGGGGGCGGGGAGCTGTTTTTT.

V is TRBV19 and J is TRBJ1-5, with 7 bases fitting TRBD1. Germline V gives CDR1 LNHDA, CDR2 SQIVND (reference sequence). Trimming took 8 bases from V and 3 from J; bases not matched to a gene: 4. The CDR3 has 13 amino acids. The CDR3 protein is CASRTGDNQPQHF. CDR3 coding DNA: TGTGCCAGTCGGACAGGAGACAATCAGCCCCAGCATTTT.

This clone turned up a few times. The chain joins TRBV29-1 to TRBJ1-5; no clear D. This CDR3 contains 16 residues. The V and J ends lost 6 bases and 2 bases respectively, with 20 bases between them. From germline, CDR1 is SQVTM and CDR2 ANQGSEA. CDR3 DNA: TGCAGCGTCGCCCTTGGAGGGAGTACGGGCAATCAGCCCCAGCATTTT. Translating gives CSVALGGSTGNQPQHF.

In DNA form, the CDR3 reads TGCGCCAGCAGCCGCTCTACTAAAAACATTCAGTACTTC. It is translated as CASSRSTKNIQYF. The chain recombines TRBV4-3 with TRBJ2-4; D not certain. Germline CDR1 LGHNA, CDR2 YSLEER. V was shortened by 4 bases and J by 4 bases, with 8 bases between the two germline ends. This CDR3 has 13 amino acids.

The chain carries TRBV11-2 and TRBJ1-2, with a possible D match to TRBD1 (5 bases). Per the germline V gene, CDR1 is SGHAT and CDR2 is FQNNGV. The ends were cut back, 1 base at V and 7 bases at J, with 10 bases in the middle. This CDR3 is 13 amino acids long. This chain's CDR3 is CASSLGGVPGYTF. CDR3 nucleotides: TGTGCCAGCAGCTTAGGAGGGGTACCTGGCTACACCTTC.

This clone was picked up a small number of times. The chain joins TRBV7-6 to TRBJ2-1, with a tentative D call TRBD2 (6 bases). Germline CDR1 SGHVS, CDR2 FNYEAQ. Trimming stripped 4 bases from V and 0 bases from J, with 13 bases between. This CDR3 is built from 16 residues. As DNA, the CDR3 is TGTGCCAGCAGCTACGGCGGGACCAGCTCCTACAATGAGCAGTTCTTC. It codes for CASSYGGTSSYNEQFF.

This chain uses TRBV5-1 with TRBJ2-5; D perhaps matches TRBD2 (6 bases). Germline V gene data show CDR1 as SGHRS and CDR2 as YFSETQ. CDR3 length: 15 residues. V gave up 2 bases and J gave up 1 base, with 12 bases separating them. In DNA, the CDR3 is TGCGCCAGCAGCTTAGGAGCGGGCACCCAAGAGACCCAGTACTTC. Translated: CASSLGAGTQETQYF.

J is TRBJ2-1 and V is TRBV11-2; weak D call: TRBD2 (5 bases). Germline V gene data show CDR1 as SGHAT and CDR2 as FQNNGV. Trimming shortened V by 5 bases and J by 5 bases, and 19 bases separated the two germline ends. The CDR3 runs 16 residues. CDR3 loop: CASSPPGGGSNNEQFF. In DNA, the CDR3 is TGTGCCAGCAGCCCCCCCGGCGGAGGATCCAACAATGAGCAGTTCTTC.

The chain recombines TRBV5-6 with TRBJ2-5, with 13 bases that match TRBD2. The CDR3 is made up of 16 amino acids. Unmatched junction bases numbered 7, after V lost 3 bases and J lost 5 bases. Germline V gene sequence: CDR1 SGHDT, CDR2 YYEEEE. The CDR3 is CASSSGTSGIRETQYF. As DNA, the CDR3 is TGTGCCAGCAGCTCCGGGACTAGCGGGATAAGGGAGACCCAGTACTTC.

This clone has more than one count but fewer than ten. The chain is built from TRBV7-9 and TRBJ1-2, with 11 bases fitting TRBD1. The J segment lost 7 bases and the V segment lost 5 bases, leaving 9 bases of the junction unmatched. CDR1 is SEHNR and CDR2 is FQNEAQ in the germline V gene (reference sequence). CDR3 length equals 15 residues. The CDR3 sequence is CASSVEDRGPLGYTF. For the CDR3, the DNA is TGTGCCAGCAGCGTAGAGGACAGGGGGCCCCTTGGCTACACCTTC.

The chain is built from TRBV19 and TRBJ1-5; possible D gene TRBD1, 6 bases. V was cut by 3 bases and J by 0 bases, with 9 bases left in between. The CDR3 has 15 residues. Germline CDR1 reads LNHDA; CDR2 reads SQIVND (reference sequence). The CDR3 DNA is TGTGCCAGTAGTATTGGGACACTTAGCAATCAGCCCCAGCATTTT. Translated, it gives CASSIGTLSNQPQHF.